This T cell receptor (beta chain) was recorded in a study of blood T cell repertoires in COVID-19. This CDR3 comprises 15 residues. Per the germline V gene, CDR1 is SGHVS and CDR2 is FNYEAQ. Trimming took 3 bases from V and 8 from J, leaving 16 bases between them. Method: immunoSEQ multiplex PCR; TCRdb's copy keeps in-frame clones and lacks some. This sample yields about 210,000 clones, of which 85% to 90% are seen a single time; about 1.3% belongs to the top ten. Sequencing was carried out using PBMCs or T cells enriched from blood (not recorded which). The TCR comes from a man under 40 who had recovered from COVID-19. The rearrangement joins TRBV7-6 to TRBJ1-4; D not resolved. The CDR3 DNA is TGTGCCAGCAGCTTGATCGCGGGCACGGGGGAAAAACTGTTTTTT. It is translated as CASSLIAGTGEKLFF. Filled out from reference TRBV7-6 and TRBJ1-4, the complete variable domain reads GAGVSQSPRYKVTKRGQDVALRCDPISGHVSLYWYRQALGQGPEFLTYFNYEAQQDKSGLPNDRFSAERPEGSISTLTIQRTEQRDSAMYRCASSLIAGTGEKLFFGSGTQLSVL.